These T cell receptor beta chains were read from a single sample in a study of long-term antiretroviral therapy in people with HIV. This table comes from immunoSEQ multiplex PCR, and its TCRdb copy is limited to in-frame clones, with some not included. Counted here are about 34,000 clones, 85% to 95% occurring once; the ten biggest clones make up 3.5% to 4.5%. The starting material was unsorted PBMCs, obtained more than 5 years after starting antiretroviral therapy. All receptors derive from a woman in her fifties or sixties with HIV. Both conserved end residues are part of each CDR3. The order of the fields is J gene, D gene, clone size, V gene, CDR3 DNA, CDR3 protein. A D gene is named only where the DNA matches it firmly. The size field is filled for only some rows; it gives once, few, many or a size class.

J: TRBJ2-1
D: -
size: -
V: TRBV5-1
DNA: TGCGCCAGCAGCTTGGGGGGCGTGTCCTACAATGAGCAGTTCTTC
CDR3: CASSLGGVSYNEQFF

J: TRBJ2-5
D: -
size: -
V: TRBV5-4
DNA: TGTGCCAGCAGCTTGGTCCTAGAACAAGAGACCCAGTACTTC
CDR3: CASSLVLEQETQYF

J: TRBJ2-7
D: -
size: -
V: TRBV7-9
DNA: TGTGCCAGCAGCGCACCCCCCCCGGGAGAATACGAGCAGTACTTC
CDR3: CASSAPPPGEYEQYF

J: TRBJ2-5
D: -
size: -
V: TRBV7-2
DNA: TGTGCCAGCAGCCCCCTCGTCGGAGAGACCCAGTACTTC
CDR3: CASSPLVGETQYF

J: TRBJ1-5
D: -
size: once
V: TRBV6-5
DNA: TGTGCCAGCAGTCCCGACGTGAGTCAGCCCCAGCATTTT
CDR3: CASSPDVSQPQHF

J: TRBJ2-7
D: -
size: once
V: TRBV7-7
DNA: TGTGCTAGCAGCTTAGGGGGGGAGAACGAGCAGTACTTC
CDR3: CASSLGGENEQYF

J: TRBJ1-5
D: -
size: -
V: TRBV6-5
DNA: TGTGCCAGCAGTCCGGACGGACCCAATCAGCCCCAGCATTTT
CDR3: CASSPDGPNQPQHF

J: TRBJ2-5
D: -
size: -
V: TRBV11-2
DNA: TGTGCCAGCAGCTTTAACAGTCAAGAGACCCAGTACTTC
CDR3: CASSFNSQETQYF

J: TRBJ2-7
D: -
size: -
V: TRBV5-4
DNA: TGTGCCAGCAGCTTGGGAAGCGGGCGGGTGGGCGAGCAGTACTTC
CDR3: CASSLGSGRVGEQYF

J: TRBJ1-2
D: TRBD1
size: once
V: TRBV2
DNA: TGTGCCAGCAGTCTTCGACCGGGACAGCTTAACTATGGCTACACCTTC
CDR3: CASSLRPGQLNYGYTF

J: TRBJ2-5
D: TRBD2
size: -
V: TRBV5-1
DNA: TGCGCCAGCAGCTTGGATGGGGGGGGACGAGCAATCCAAGAGACCCAGTACTTC
CDR3: CASSLDGGGRAIQETQYF

J: TRBJ2-1
D: -
size: -
V: TRBV29-1
DNA: TGCAGCGTTGGGGCGTCTGGTCAGGGTGAGCAGTTCTTC
CDR3: CSVGASGQGEQFF

J: TRBJ2-3
D: -
size: -
V: TRBV25-1
DNA: TGTGCCAGCAGTGAATGGGCAGGGGCAGATACGCAGTATTTT
CDR3: CASSEWAGADTQYF

J: TRBJ1-2
D: -
size: -
V: TRBV9
DNA: TGTGCCAGCAGCGTGGAGGGGTTGGGCGGCTACACCTTC
CDR3: CASSVEGLGGYTF

J: TRBJ2-3
D: TRBD2
size: -
V: TRBV30
DNA: TGTGCCTGGACTCCGGGACTAGCGGGGCCAGATACGCAGTATTTT
CDR3: CAWTPGLAGPDTQYF

J: TRBJ2-2
D: -
size: -
V: TRBV9
DNA: TGTGCCAGCACCCGGGACACGAACACCGGGGAGCTGTTTTTT
CDR3: CASTRDTNTGELFF

J: TRBJ1-2
D: -
size: -
V: TRBV21-1
DNA: TGTGCCAGCAGCAAAGAGTGGTACAGGGGGACCTATGGCTACACCTTC
CDR3: CASSKEWYRGTYGYTF

J: TRBJ2-2
D: TRBD2
size: -
V: TRBV5-8
DNA: TGTGCCAGCAGCCGAGGACTAGCGGGGCTCACCGGGGAGCTGTTTTTT
CDR3: CASSRGLAGLTGELFF

J: TRBJ2-3
D: -
size: -
V: TRBV14
DNA: TGTGCCAGCAGCCAAGATCTTCCGGGAACAGATACGCAGTATTTT
CDR3: CASSQDLPGTDTQYF

J: TRBJ1-3
D: TRBD1
size: -
V: TRBV19
DNA: TGTGCCAGTAGTGTAAGGACAGGTGGTGACACCATATATTTT
CDR3: CASSVRTGGDTIYF

J: TRBJ1-4
D: -
size: -
V: TRBV7-6
DNA: TGTGCCAGCAGCTCAGGGTTTCAAGAAAAACTGTTTTTT
CDR3: CASSSGFQEKLFF

J: TRBJ1-5
D: -
size: -
V: TRBV5-1
DNA: TGCGCCAGCAGCTTGGATGGGCAGGGAAACCAGCCCCAGCATTTT
CDR3: CASSLDGQGNQPQHF

J: TRBJ2-7
D: -
size: -
V: TRBV2
DNA: TGTGCCAGCAAGTTTAGGCTGACCGACTACGAGCAGTACTTC
CDR3: CASKFRLTDYEQYF

J: TRBJ2-7
D: TRBD2
size: -
V: TRBV6-5
DNA: TGTGCCAGCAGTACCCCGACTAGCGGGGCCCAGTACTTC
CDR3: CASSTPTSGAQYF

J: TRBJ1-2
D: -
size: -
V: TRBV2
DNA: TGTGCCAGCAGTGACGACAGTCCTAACTATGGCTACACCTTC
CDR3: CASSDDSPNYGYTF

J: TRBJ1-5
D: -
size: -
V: TRBV30
DNA: TGTGCCTGGAGGCGTACCGGCAATCAGCCCCAGCATTTT
CDR3: CAWRRTGNQPQHF

J: TRBJ1-5
D: -
size: -
V: TRBV5-6
DNA: TGTGCCAGCAGCTTGTGGGGGGGCAATCAGCCCCAGCATTTT
CDR3: CASSLWGGNQPQHF

J: TRBJ1-1
D: -
size: -
V: TRBV7-8
DNA: TGTGCCAGCAGCTTAGCGGAGGGGGGTTTCGGGAACACTGAAGCTTTCTTT
CDR3: CASSLAEGGFGNTEAFF

J: TRBJ1-2
D: -
size: -
V: TRBV4-1
DNA: TGCGCCAGCAGCCAAGACGGGGCGGCGGGTGGCTACACCTTC
CDR3: CASSQDGAAGGYTF

J: TRBJ2-7
D: -
size: -
V: TRBV9
DNA: TGTGCCAGCAGCGAGGGAAGCTCCTACGAGCAGTACTTC
CDR3: CASSEGSSYEQYF

J: TRBJ2-7
D: -
size: -
V: TRBV10-3
DNA: TGTGCCACCCATCGGGACCCCTCCTACGAGCAGTACTTC
CDR3: CATHRDPSYEQYF

J: TRBJ2-7
D: -
size: -
V: TRBV14
DNA: TGTGCCAGCAGCAATTCGCAGGGCACCGAGCAGTACTTC
CDR3: CASSNSQGTEQYF

J: TRBJ1-2
D: -
size: once
V: TRBV20-1
DNA: TGCAGTAATTTAAAGGGCTACACCTTC
CDR3: CSNLKGYTF

J: TRBJ2-3
D: -
size: -
V: TRBV5-4
DNA: TGTGCCAGCCTCGACCAAAGGCGGGCTTACCTTGGGGGTACGCAGTATTTT
CDR3: CASLDQRRAYLGGTQYF

J: TRBJ2-3
D: -
size: -
V: TRBV27
DNA: TGTGCCAGCAGTTTAGGACAAACCCCAGATACGCAGTATTTT
CDR3: CASSLGQTPDTQYF

J: TRBJ1-1
D: TRBD1
size: -
V: TRBV5-1
DNA: TGCGCCAGCAGCTATCCCGGGACAGGGAGGTTCACGGATAACGCTTTCTTT
CDR3: CASSYPGTGRFTDNAFF

J: TRBJ2-7
D: TRBD1
size: -
V: TRBV7-8
DNA: TGTGCCAGCAGCTTAGGGACAGGACCCTACGAGCAGTACTTC
CDR3: CASSLGTGPYEQYF